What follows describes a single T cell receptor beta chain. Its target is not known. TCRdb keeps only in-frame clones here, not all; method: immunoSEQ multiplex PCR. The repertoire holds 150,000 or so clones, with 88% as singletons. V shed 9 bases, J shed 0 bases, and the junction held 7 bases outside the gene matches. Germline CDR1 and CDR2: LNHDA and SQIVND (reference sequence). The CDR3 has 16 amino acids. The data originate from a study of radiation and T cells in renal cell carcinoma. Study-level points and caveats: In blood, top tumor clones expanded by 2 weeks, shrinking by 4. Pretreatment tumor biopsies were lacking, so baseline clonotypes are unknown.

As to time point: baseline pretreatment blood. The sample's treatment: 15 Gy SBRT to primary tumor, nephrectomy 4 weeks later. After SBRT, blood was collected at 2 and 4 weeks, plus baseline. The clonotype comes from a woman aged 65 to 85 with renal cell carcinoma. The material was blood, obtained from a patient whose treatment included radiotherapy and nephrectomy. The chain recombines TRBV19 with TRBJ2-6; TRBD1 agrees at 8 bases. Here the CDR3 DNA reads TGTGCCAGCGAAATAGGACAGGGCTCTGGGGCCAACGTCCTGACTTTC. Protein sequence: CASEIGQGSGANVLTF.